The 25 T cell receptor beta chains listed next were all sequenced from one sample in a study of blood T cells in healthy people across ages. Together with a sample-barcoded 5' primer, a J-beta primer mix was included in a second PCR lasting about 7 to 12 cycles. MiXCR was run by TCRdb on the 5' RACE reads, yielding one entry per CDR3 protein. The table includes about 780,000 distinct CDR3 sequences, about half detected once. Material: blood. The receptors stem from an elderly man in good health.

This clonotype was seen a few times. J is TRBJ2-3 and V is TRBV5-1, with unresolved D. The germline V and J ends were trimmed by 3 bases and 3 bases, with 14 bases remaining between them. Looked up from germline, CDR1 is SGHRS and CDR2 is YFSETQ. The CDR3 runs to 15 residues. CDR3: CASSSEQRLTDTQYF. The DNA for the CDR3 is TGCGCCAGCAGCTCGGAACAGAGACTGACAGATACGCAGTATTTT.

The chain recombines TRBV7-2 with TRBJ2-1, with D uncertain. The CDR3 contains 13 residues. Per germline, CDR1 SGHTA and CDR2 FQGNSA. Deletions cut 5 bases from V and 7 bases from J, with 12 bases between. Here the CDR3 DNA reads TGTGCCAGCAGCGTAGACCCGCTGAATGAGCAGTTCTTC. It is translated as CASSVDPLNEQFF.

This clonotype was seen a handful of times. The rearrangement uses TRBV6-5 and TRBJ1-4, with 8 bases identical to TRBD1. Germline values: CDR1 MNHEY, CDR2 SVGAGI. This CDR3 region has 15 residues. V was clipped by 4 bases and J by 7 bases; unmatched bases: 8. Written as DNA, the CDR3 is TGTGCCAGCAGTTCCCGTGGCAGGGGGCTTGAAAAACTGTTTTTT. Translating gives CASSSRGRGLEKLFF.

In its sample, this clonotype was seen a few times. V is TRBV5-1 and J is TRBJ2-1; perhaps D is TRBD1 or TRBD2 (5 bases each). This CDR3 spans 15 amino acids. CDR1 is SGHRS, CDR2 YFSETQ, per germline. The V gene lost 6 bases and the J gene lost 0 bases, with 13 bases spanning the gap. The CDR3 reads CASIRDANSYNEQFF. Here the CDR3 DNA reads TGCGCCAGCATCCGGGACGCCAACTCCTACAATGAGCAGTTCTTC.

Concerning this clonotype: This may be a read error, as it is one base from a much larger clone. CDR3 nucleotide sequence: TGTGCCAGCAGTTTCGGACCCAGGGAGACCCAGTTCTTC. Amino acid sequence: CASSFGPRETQFF. The V call is TRBV27, the J call TRBJ2-1, with D perhaps assigned TRBD1 or TRBD2 (5 bases each). Trimming removed 3 bases at V and 13 bases at J, with 16 bases between. CDR1 and CDR2 (germline): MNHEY, SMNVEV (reference sequence). The CDR3 length is 13 residues.

This clonotype showed up many times. The CDR3 reads CASSLGGISSYNEQFF. CDR3 coding DNA: TGTGCCAGCAGCTTAGGTGGTATTAGCTCCTACAATGAGCAGTTCTTC. V gene TRBV7-2 combines with J gene TRBJ2-1; no reliable D call. CDR1 and CDR2 from the germline V gene are SGHTA and FQGNSA. The CDR3 totals 16 residues. The V and J ends lost 1 base and 0 bases respectively, with 10 bases between them.

This chain joins TRBV4-2 and TRBJ2-3; D possibly uses TRBD1 or TRBD2 (5 bases each). There are 15 residues in the CDR3. The V end lost 4 bases, the J end lost 6 bases, and 17 bases lay between the germline ends. Germline V gene lookup returns CDR1 LGHNA and CDR2 YNFKEQ. The CDR3 nucleotides are TGTGCCAGCAGCCCCCGTAGCGCCGAGGGGGATACGCAGTATTTT. This sequence encodes CASSPRSAEGDTQYF.

A remark on this clonotype: A read error may account for a junction end that differs from germline. CDR3 bases: TGTGCCGGCAGCGTAATCGTTACAGATACGCAGTATTTT. Its protein is CAGSVIVTDTQYF. The genes are TRBV11-3 and TRBJ2-3; D is undetermined. Germline V gene lookup returns CDR1 SGHNT and CDR2 YENEEA. The CDR3 loop spans 13 amino acids.

The chain has TRBV20-1 and TRBJ1-5; 8 positions agree with TRBD1. The CDR3 extends over 14 amino acids. The V gene's germline CDR1 is DFQATT and CDR2 SNEGSKA (reference sequence). Trimming took 6 bases from V and 4 from J; bases not matched to a gene: 8. The CDR3 DNA sequence: TGCAGTGCCGGGACAGGCGTTCGGAATCAGCCCCAGCATTTT. Translated: CSAGTGVRNQPQHF.

The V call is TRBV3-1, the J call TRBJ2-1; unclear D gene. The CDR3 loop spans 12 amino acids. Per the germline V gene, CDR1 is LGHDT and CDR2 is YNNKEL (reference sequence). Trimming removed 0 bases at V and 10 bases at J, with 7 bases between. The CDR3 region is CASSQDGREQFF. Written as DNA, the CDR3 is TGTGCCAGCAGCCAAGATGGGCGGGAGCAGTTCTTC.

This clonotype showed up just once. The chain joins TRBV2 to TRBJ2-1; D perhaps matches TRBD2 (5 bases). The CDR3 has 14 residues. The germline V gene encodes CDR1 SNHLY and CDR2 FYNNEI. Trimming removed 2 bases from V and 13 bases from J, with 18 bases in between. For the CDR3, the DNA is TGTGCCAGCAGTGAAATGACAAGCGGCGAGACCCAGTTCTTC. Translation: CASSEMTSGETQFF. Full variable domain (missing parts from reference TRBV2 and TRBJ2-1): EPEVTQTPSHQVTQMGQEVILRCVPISNHLYFYWYRQILGQKVEFLVSFYNNEISEKSEIFDDQFSVERPDGSNFTLKIRSTKLEDSAMYFCASSEMTSGETQFFGPGTRLTVL.

V and J are TRBV5-1 and TRBJ2-6; the match to TRBD2 covers 10 bases. The CDR3 is made up of 19 amino acids. Unmatched junction bases numbered 9, after V lost 3 bases and J lost 0 bases. CDR1 is SGHRS and CDR2 is YFSETQ in the germline V gene. The CDR3 is CASSWTGLAPASGANVLTF. The DNA for the CDR3 is TGCGCCAGCAGCTGGACGGGACTAGCGCCTGCCTCTGGGGCCAACGTCCTGACTTTC.

The gene calls are TRBV12-3 or TRBV12-4 and TRBJ1-2, with 9 bases that match TRBD1. Trimming took 11 bases from V and 8 from J; bases not matched to a gene: 18. The CDR3 has 15 residues. CDR3 DNA: TGTGCCGGCACTCGAGAGGGGGGACAGGGTTCCGGCTACACCTTC. Translating it yields CAGTREGGQGSGYTF.

This rearrangement joins TRBV18 to TRBJ1-4, with D tentatively TRBD1 (6 bases). The CDR3 has 13 amino acids. V was trimmed by 6 bases and J by 11 bases, leaving 16 bases between them. Per germline, CDR1 KGHSH and CDR2 LQKENI. CDR3 sequence reads: CASSVGGDTKLFF. CDR3 nucleotides: TGTGCCAGCTCCGTCGGGGGGGACACTAAACTGTTTTTT.

This rearrangement joins TRBV15 to TRBJ1-1; D not certain. Germline V gene data show CDR1 as LNHNV and CDR2 as YYDKDF (reference sequence). The CDR3 is made up of 13 amino acids. V was cut by 6 bases and J by 11 bases, with 19 bases left in between. The CDR3 protein is CATRRGALERAFF. The CDR3, as DNA: TGTGCCACCAGGCGGGGAGCCCTTGAGAGGGCTTTCTTT. The full variable domain, in which reference TRBV15 and TRBJ1-1 provide the parts outside the CDR3, is DAMVIQNPRYQVTQFGKPVTLSCSQTLNHNVMYWYQQKSSQAPKLLFHYYDKDFNNEADTPDNFQSRRPNTSFCFLDIRSPGLGDTAMYLCATRRGALERAFFGQGTRLTVV.

The genes are TRBV9 and TRBJ2-7; 7 bases align to TRBD1. This CDR3 has 15 residues. V lost 4 bases to trimming and J lost 0 bases; unmatched junction nucleotides: 7. Germline CDR1 and CDR2: SGDLS and YYNGEE. CDR3 residues: CASSLESGGSYEQYF. CDR3 bases: TGTGCCAGCAGCTTAGAGTCAGGGGGCTCCTACGAGCAGTACTTC.

This clonotype appeared many times. The genes are TRBV20-1 and TRBJ2-7; D uncertain. Trimming pared 3 bases from V and 1 base from J, leaving 4 bases between. CDR1 is DFQATT and CDR2 is SNEGSKA in the germline V gene (reference sequence). The CDR3 is 11 residues long. Here the CDR3 reads CSASSSYEQYF. The CDR3 coding sequence is TGCAGTGCTAGCAGTTCCTACGAGCAGTACTTC.

Turning to this clonotype: It may be a read error: a sequence one base away is much more abundant. This chain connects TRBV7-9 to TRBJ2-5; TRBD1 might be the D (5 bases). The CDR3 extends over 15 amino acids. Trimming pared 6 bases from V and 2 bases from J, leaving 16 bases between. Germline lookup yields CDR1 SEHNR and CDR2 FQNEAQ (reference sequence). The CDR3 here is CASSFPPGWQETQYF. CDR3 nucleotides: TGTGCCAGCAGTTTCCCGCCAGGGTGGCAAGAGACCCAGTACTTC.

The chain carries TRBV18 and TRBJ1-5; possible D gene TRBD1, 5 bases. V was pared by 3 bases and J by 7 bases, with 16 bases between. Germline CDR1 reads KGHSH; CDR2 reads LQKENI. This CDR3 has 15 amino acids. The CDR3 coding sequence is TGTGCCAGCTCACCGGACCAGGGATTCGGGCAGCCCCAGCATTTT. Translation: CASSPDQGFGQPQHF.

The chain carries TRBV7-9 and TRBJ2-7; D gene unclear. CDR3 length equals 14 residues. Between the trimmed V and J ends, which lost 3 bases and 2 bases, there was a span of 11 bases. Per the germline V gene, CDR1 is SEHNR and CDR2 is FQNEAQ (reference sequence). CDR3 residues: CASSLPGPTYEQYF. CDR3 bases: TGTGCCAGCAGCTTGCCAGGACCGACCTACGAGCAGTACTTC.

The chain is built from TRBV4-2 and TRBJ2-4, with 9 bases fitting TRBD2. With the DNA end fitting TRBJ2-7 better, the J assignment may be wrong. This CDR3 is 16 amino acids long. CDR1 is LGHNA and CDR2 is YNFKEQ in the germline V gene. The CDR3 is CASSQVNSGSFNEQYF. In DNA form, the CDR3 reads TGTGCCAGCAGCCAAGTGAATAGCGGGAGTTTCAACGAGCAGTACTTC.

Notes on this clonotype: This may stem from a read error, because a much larger clone lies one nucleotide away. CDR3 loop: CASSPRTSGTCEQYF. The CDR3 bases are TGTGCCAGCAGCCCTCGGACTAGCGGGACTTGCGAGCAGTACTTC. The rearrangement uses TRBV7-2 and TRBJ2-7, with 12 bases lining up with TRBD2. This CDR3 spans 15 amino acids. J lost 6 bases, V lost 5 bases, and 8 bases had no gene match. Germline CDR1 and CDR2: SGHTA and FQGNSA.

A few counts support this clonotype. The chain links TRBV6-4 to TRBJ2-1; tentative D call: TRBD2 (6 bases). Germline values: CDR1 MRHNA, CDR2 SNTAGT. This CDR3 has 16 residues. Trimming took 2 bases from V and 5 from J, leaving 16 bases between them. The CDR3: CASSDPPGSGHNEQFF. CDR3 nucleotides: TGTGCCAGCAGTGACCCCCCCGGGAGTGGACACAATGAGCAGTTCTTC.

With regard to this clonotype: A junction boundary mismatches the germline segment, possibly from a read error. This chain uses TRBV7-6 with TRBJ2-5, with 8 nucleotides matching TRBD2. This CDR3 comprises 13 residues. Germline CDR1 is SGHVS and CDR2 is FNYEAQ. CDR3 nucleotide sequence: TGTGCCAGCAGCGTAGCGGGGAGAGGGACCCAGTACTTC. It translates to CASSVAGRGTQYF.

The chain has TRBV7-9 and TRBJ2-7; D ambiguous. V lost 5 bases and J 0 bases, leaving 17 bases between the germline ends. The V gene's germline CDR1 is SEHNR and CDR2 FQNEAQ (reference sequence). The CDR3 has 16 residues. CDR3 nucleotide sequence: TGTGCCAGCAGCCTATTATCAGGTGCAAGCTCCTACGAGCAGTACTTC. Translation: CASSLLSGASSYEQYF. Full variable domain (missing parts from reference TRBV7-9 and TRBJ2-7): DTGVSQNPRHKITKRGQNVTFRCDPISEHNRLYWYRQTLGQGPEFLTYFQNEAQLEKSRLLSDRFSAERPKGSFSTLEIQRTEQGDSAMYLCASSLLSGASSYEQYFGPGTRLTVT.